This T cell receptor (beta chain) was sequenced for a study of T cell responses to AZD1222 COVID-19 vaccine. Sequencing used immunoSEQ multiplex PCR; TCRdb keeps in-frame clones, though not all of them. The table includes approximately 150,000 clones, about 94% detected once. After removal of 4 bases from V and 5 bases from J, the junction contained 8 bases not matched to a gene. CDR1 and CDR2 (germline): SGHRS, YFSETQ. The CDR3 sequence is 16 residues long. The receptor was isolated from an adult who received the AZD1222 COVID-19 vaccine. V usage is TRBV5-1 and J usage is TRBJ2-5; TRBD2 matches at 13 bases. This material consisted of peripheral blood, taken 28 days after the second AZD1222 dose. The CDR3 region has the DNA TGCGCCAGCAGCCAGGGGACTAGCGGGACTGTTGAGACCCAGTACTTC. Protein: CASSQGTSGTVETQYF.